This entry lists 14 T cell receptor beta chains sequenced from one sample in a study of radiotherapy plus CTLA-4 blockade in lung cancer. Produced via immunoSEQ multiplex PCR; TCRdb's table is partial and in-frame only. This sample carries about 51,000 clones, 65% to 85% of them seen once, and the ten largest clones take over 2%. Sequences were derived from peripheral blood, sampled from a patient treated with radiotherapy plus ipilimumab. These receptors all stem from a human donor with non-small cell lung cancer whose response to radiotherapy plus ipilimumab could not be evaluated.

The chain joins TRBV18 to TRBJ2-7, with unresolved D. CDR3 length: 13 residues. The germline gives CDR1 KGHSH, CDR2 LQKENI. Trimming removed 0 bases at V and 4 bases at J, with 7 bases between. The CDR3, as DNA: TGTGCCAGCTCACCACCGAGTGAGTACGAGCAGTACTTC. Its translation: CASSPPSEYEQYF.

The chain has TRBV25-1 and TRBJ1-2, with TRBD1 matching 12 bases. The V and J ends lost 6 bases and 3 bases, in that order; junction bases with no gene match: 2. The CDR3 is made up of 14 amino acids. The V gene's germline CDR1 is MGHDK and CDR2 SYGVNS. DNA for the CDR3: TGTGCCAGCAGAGGGGACAGGGGGCACTATGGCTACACCTTC. It translates to CASRGDRGHYGYTF.

This clone was detected only once. V is TRBV11-3 and J is TRBJ2-3; possible D gene TRBD1, 6 bases. Per the germline V gene, CDR1 is SGHNT and CDR2 is YENEEA. The CDR3 is made up of 13 amino acids. V lost 3 bases, J lost 4 bases, and 8 bases lay in between. The CDR3 bases are TGTGCCAGCAGCTTCAGGGGTGCAGATACGCAGTATTTT. Protein: CASSFRGADTQYF.

The chain couples TRBV4-2 to TRBJ2-3; 16 nucleotides align to TRBD2. The CDR3 is 18 residues long. V shed 5 bases, J shed 2 bases, and the junction held 7 bases outside the gene matches. Germline CDR1 is LGHNA and CDR2 is YNFKEQ. CDR3 loop: CASSSGTSGGVLTDTQYF. CDR3 nucleotide sequence: TGTGCCAGCAGCTCCGGGACTAGCGGGGGGGTACTCACAGATACGCAGTATTTT.

This clone was recorded a few times. J is TRBJ1-6 and V is TRBV5-6; D not certain. V shed 4 bases and J shed 7 bases, with 6 bases lying between them. The germline gives CDR1 SGHDT, CDR2 YYEEEE. The CDR3 covers 12 residues. CDR3 in DNA: TGTGCCAGCAGCCCCTTAAATTCACCCCTCCACTTT. Its protein product is CASSPLNSPLHF.

J is TRBJ2-5 and V is TRBV6-5; 11 bases agree with TRBD1. The DNA end favors TRBJ2-7, so the J call may be wrong. CDR1 is MNHEY and CDR2 is SVGAGI in the germline V gene. The CDR3 covers 15 residues. CDR3 sequence reads: CASSKGGTGGYEQYF. The CDR3 nucleotides are TGTGCCAGCAGTAAAGGCGGGACAGGGGGCTACGAGCAGTACTTC.

CDR3: CASGGRQGNGYTF. For the CDR3, the DNA is TGTGCCAGCGGGGGCCGACAGGGCAATGGCTACACCTTC. The chain couples TRBV19 to TRBJ1-2; 7 bases fit TRBD1. The germline CDR1 and CDR2 sequences are LNHDA and SQIVND (reference sequence). CDR3 length: 13 amino acids. V lost 9 bases to trimming and J lost 6 bases; unmatched junction nucleotides: 10.

The CDR3 loop reads CASSAGGVPSYEQYF. CDR3 coding DNA: TGTGCCAGCAGCGCCGGAGGCGTTCCCTCCTACGAGCAGTACTTC. The chain couples TRBV7-2 to TRBJ2-7; possible D gene TRBD2, 5 bases. V dropped 5 bases and J dropped 0 bases, with 14 bases sitting between them. The CDR3 is 15 residues long. Germline loops: CDR1 SGHTA, CDR2 FQGNSA.

This rearrangement joins TRBV5-6 to TRBJ1-2, with a weak D call TRBD1 (6 bases). This CDR3 region has 14 residues. Germline V gene sequence: CDR1 SGHDT, CDR2 YYEEEE. V lost 3 bases and J lost 8, with 17 bases in between. The CDR3 nucleotides are TGTGCCAGCAGCTGGGGGCAGGGGATTGGGGGCTACACCTTC. Its translation: CASSWGQGIGGYTF.

Here the CDR3 reads CAWSLGQVTSPYNSPLHF. CDR3 in DNA: TGTGCCTGGAGTCTAGGACAGGTGACGAGCCCCTATAATTCACCCCTCCACTTT. The chain carries TRBV30 and TRBJ1-6, with 7 bases lining up with TRBD1. This CDR3 comprises 18 residues. J gave up 2 bases and V 2 bases, and 12 bases lay outside the gene matches. The germline V gene has CDR1 GTSNPN and CDR2 SVGIG (reference sequence).

The chain joins TRBV5-3 to TRBJ2-5; 8 bases agree with TRBD1. TRBV5-3 is assigned to the ORF class and has an uncertain function. Germline trimming cut 3 bases from V and 4 bases from J; bases unmatched to any gene: 5. The CDR3 is made up of 14 amino acids. The CDR3 is CARSSRGRGETQYF. The CDR3 coding sequence is TGTGCCAGAAGCTCCAGGGGGCGAGGAGAGACCCAGTACTTC.

V usage is TRBV5-6 and J usage is TRBJ2-7; 8 bases are shared with TRBD1. The junction had 8 bases not matched to a gene; V was cut back by 3 bases and J by 0 bases. CDR1 is SGHDT and CDR2 is YYEEEE in the germline V gene. There are 16 residues in the CDR3. The CDR3, as DNA: TGTGCCAGCAGCTGGGGACAGGCCCCCAGCTCCTACGAGCAGTACTTC. Amino acids: CASSWGQAPSSYEQYF.

This chain connects TRBV7-2 to TRBJ2-5, with 10 bases lining up with TRBD1. The CDR3 totals 16 residues. In germline, CDR1 is SGHTA, CDR2 FQGNSA. The trim removed 3 bases at V and 5 bases at J, leaving 9 bases unmatched. The CDR3 sequence is CASSFRQGAGWETQYF. The CDR3 nucleotides read TGTGCCAGCAGCTTCCGACAGGGGGCGGGTTGGGAGACCCAGTACTTC.

This clone was detected a few times. The rearrangement joins TRBV30 to TRBJ2-7; no firm D call. Looked up from germline, CDR1 is GTSNPN and CDR2 is SVGIG (reference sequence). The V end was cut by 2 bases, the J end by 3 bases, with 5 bases between. This CDR3 comprises 11 residues. In DNA, the CDR3 is TGTGCCTGGAGTTCGGGCTACGAGCAGTACTTC. Its translation is CAWSSGYEQYF.